This T cell receptor (beta chain) appears in the sequencing data of a study of blood T cell repertoires in COVID-19. Overall study context: Specimens from acute and convalescent COVID-19 originated in the United States, Italy and Spain. T cells, B-cell-depleted T cells, or PBMCs supplied cDNA or gDNA.

The CDR3 extends over 16 amino acids. From germline, CDR1 is LNHNV and CDR2 YYDKDF (reference sequence). Trimming pared 5 bases from V and 0 bases from J, leaving 14 bases between. As originally analysed: It was from reference gene primer amplification that nucleated cell counts were estimated. The table came from immunoSEQ multiplex PCR; TCRdb's copy has only in-frame clones and leaves some out. D and trimming come from the DNA, and the V and J calls and clone size come from that table. This table has more than 250,000 clones, over 75% appearing once. The chain is built from TRBV15 and TRBJ1-3, with D perhaps TRBD1 (5 bases). The specimen sequenced was peripheral blood. The sequence was collected from a man aged 50-59 years with active or convalescent COVID-19. The CDR3 nucleotides are TGTGCCACCAGCGCCCGGGGACTGCTCTCTGGAAACACCATATATTTT. Its protein is CATSARGLLSGNTIYF.